The 32 T cell receptor beta chains in this list originate from one sample, sequenced in a study of blood T cells in healthy people across ages. A sample-barcoded 5' primer and a J-beta primer mix were used in a second PCR of about 7 to 12 cycles. TCRdb re-called the 5' RACE reads through MiXCR, storing one row per CDR3 protein. Here the sample spans about 1.7 million distinct CDR3 sequences, roughly 30% being singletons. The sample consisted of blood. The receptors come from a woman aged 25 to 39 in good health.

Note on this clonotype: Given a much more abundant clone one base away, this may be a read error. The CDR3, as DNA: TGTGCCAGGAGCGCCGGGACTAGACAAGAGACCCAGTACTTC. Its translation: CARSAGTRQETQYF. V usage is TRBV5-4 and J usage is TRBJ2-5; 8 bases match TRBD2. In germline, CDR1 is SGHNT, CDR2 YYREEE (reference sequence). CDR3 length: 14 amino acids. The V gene end was trimmed by 8 bases and the J gene end by 2 bases; junction bases not matched to a gene: 8.

This sequence joins TRBV4-3 and TRBJ2-7, with 8 nucleotides matching TRBD2. The CDR3 has 17 residues. The germline CDR1 and CDR2 sequences are LGHNA and YSLEER. The V and J ends lost 0 bases and 0 bases, in that order; junction bases with no gene match: 7. DNA for the CDR3: TGCGCCAGCAGCCAAGACCCCACAGCGGGAGCCTCCTACGAGCAGTACTTC. Protein sequence: CASSQDPTAGASYEQYF.

This clonotype has at least ten counts. This chain links TRBV7-2 with TRBJ2-5; D possibly corresponds to TRBD1 (6 bases). The V gene lost 5 bases and the J gene lost 5 bases, with 15 bases spanning the gap. Germline lookup yields CDR1 SGHTA and CDR2 FQGNSA. The CDR3 has 14 amino acids. The CDR3 spells CASSPLRGSETQYF. CDR3 DNA: TGTGCCAGCAGCCCCCTCAGGGGCAGTGAGACCCAGTACTTC. Full variable domain (outside the CDR3, taken from reference TRBV7-2 and TRBJ2-5): GAGVSQSPSNKVTEKGKDVELRCDPISGHTALYWYRQSLGQGLEFLIYFQGNSAPDKSGLPSDRFSAERTGGSVSTLTIQRTQQEDSAVYLCASSPLRGSETQYFGPGTRLLVL.

This clonotype was recorded a few times. V is TRBV5-1 and J is TRBJ1-1, with D uncertain. V was cut by 5 bases and J by 3 bases, with 8 bases left in between. This CDR3 is built from 12 residues. CDR1 and CDR2 (germline): SGHRS, YFSETQ. The CDR3 coding sequence is TGCGCCAGCAGATACGGAGACACTGAAGCTTTCTTT. Its protein product is CASRYGDTEAFF.

Details on this clonotype: This could be a read error, since a much larger clone is one nucleotide away. The rearrangement links TRBV29-1 to TRBJ2-1; a possible D gene is TRBD1 (5 bases). Matching the DNA end better, TRBJ2-7 makes the J call doubtful. The CDR3 runs 12 residues. Germline lookup yields CDR1 SQVTM and CDR2 ANQGSEA. In DNA form, the CDR3 reads TGCAGCGTGACAGTCTCCTACAATGAGCAGTACTTC. It is translated as CSVTVSYNEQYF.

The chain uses TRBV3-1 and TRBJ2-4; no clear D. Germline lookup yields CDR1 LGHDT and CDR2 YNNKEL (reference sequence). Trimming took 7 bases from V and 6 from J, leaving 13 bases between them. This CDR3 is built from 13 residues. This chain's CDR3 is CASTNNWGNIQYF. As DNA, the CDR3 is TGTGCCAGCACTAATAACTGGGGAAACATTCAGTACTTC.

This clonotype was found once. The rearrangement uses TRBV4-1 and TRBJ1-2; TRBD1 agrees at 9 bases. J gave up 6 bases and V 0 bases, and 11 bases lay outside the gene matches. CDR1 and CDR2 from the germline V gene are MGHRA and YSYEKL. The CDR3 consists of 17 residues. The CDR3 loop reads CASSQDLGQGGGNGYTF. The CDR3, as DNA: TGCGCCAGCAGCCAAGATCTGGGACAGGGCGGAGGTAATGGCTACACCTTC.

The chain joins TRBV10-1 to TRBJ2-7; possibly TRBD2 for D (5 bases). CDR3 size: 16 residues. The V and J ends lost 4 bases and 0 bases respectively, with 16 bases between them. In germline, CDR1 is WNHNN, CDR2 SYGVQD (reference sequence). As DNA, the CDR3 is TGCGCCAGCAGTGCCTCAGCGGCTCAGAGCTCCTACGAGCAGTACTTC. It translates to CASSASAAQSSYEQYF.

This clonotype has just a few counts. This rearrangement joins TRBV4-2 to TRBJ2-1, with TRBD2 identical over 9 bases. The V segment lost 0 bases and the J segment 6 bases; nucleotides outside the gene matches: 9. From germline, CDR1 is LGHNA and CDR2 YNFKEQ. This CDR3 is 17 amino acids long. CDR3 residues: CASSQETGASGTNEQFF. The CDR3 nucleotides are TGTGCCAGCAGCCAAGAGACCGGGGCTAGCGGGACCAATGAGCAGTTCTTC.

The gene calls are TRBV4-2 and TRBJ2-5; TRBD2 aligns across 11 bases. The germline gives CDR1 LGHNA, CDR2 YNFKEQ. The V segment lost 1 base and the J segment 1 base; nucleotides outside the gene matches: 8. This CDR3 is 18 amino acids long. The CDR3 sequence is CASSQGASGGPSQETQYF. The CDR3 DNA follows: TGTGCCAGCAGCCAAGGGGCTAGCGGGGGGCCTTCCCAAGAGACCCAGTACTTC.

V usage is TRBV9 and J usage is TRBJ2-1; TRBD2 aligns across 9 bases. The J segment lost 5 bases and the V segment lost 3 bases, leaving 9 bases of the junction unmatched. Germline V gene data show CDR1 as SGDLS and CDR2 as YYNGEE. The length of the CDR3 is 16 residues. CDR3 in amino acids: CASSAAGTSTNNEQFF. DNA for the CDR3: TGTGCCAGCAGCGCCGCCGGGACTAGCACAAACAATGAGCAGTTCTTC.

This clonotype was recorded only once. The rearrangement links TRBV6-6 to TRBJ1-1, with D possibly matching TRBD1 (6 bases). CDR3 length: 15 amino acids. V gave up 10 bases and J gave up 0 bases, with 18 bases separating them. The germline V gene has CDR1 MNHNY and CDR2 SVGAGI (reference sequence). The CDR3 here is CATTDRWNLNTEAFF. The CDR3 DNA is TGTGCCACCACGGACAGATGGAACCTGAACACTGAAGCTTTCTTT.

This clonotype was detected many times. This sequence joins TRBV27 and TRBJ2-7; D is possibly TRBD1 (5 bases). Germline lookup yields CDR1 MNHEY and CDR2 SMNVEV (reference sequence). Trimming took off 3 bases at V and 3 bases at J, with 9 bases between the two ends. The CDR3 loop spans 13 amino acids. The CDR3 sequence is CASSFDRNYEQYF. CDR3 sequence (DNA): TGTGCCAGCAGTTTTGACAGAAACTACGAGCAGTACTTC.

A remark on this clonotype: A much bigger clone sits one base away, suggesting this may be a read error. V is TRBV13 and J is TRBJ1-2, with 9 bases matching TRBD1. In germline, CDR1 is PRHDT, CDR2 FYEKMQ (reference sequence). The CDR3 covers 14 residues. The CDR3 sequence: CAGSLNRGPSGYTF. Written as DNA, the CDR3 is TGTGCCGGCAGCTTGAACAGGGGGCCAAGCGGCTACACCTTC. Full variable domain (outside the CDR3, taken from reference TRBV13 and TRBJ1-2): AAGVIQSPRHLIKEKRETATLKCYPIPRHDTVYWYQQGPGQDPQFLISFYEKMQSDKGSIPDRFSAQQFSDYHSELNMSSLELGDSALYFCAGSLNRGPSGYTFGSGTRLTVV.

The V and J genes are TRBV12-5 and TRBJ2-3; D may be TRBD1 or TRBD2 (5 bases each). V was pared by 7 bases and J by 6 bases, with 11 bases between. Germline V gene sequence: CDR1 LGHNT, CDR2 FRNRAP. The length of the CDR3 is 12 residues. The CDR3 sequence: CASVFGADTQYF. The DNA for the CDR3 is TGTGCTAGTGTTTTCGGGGCGGATACGCAGTATTTT.

The chain employs TRBV14 and TRBJ2-1; TRBD2 matches at 9 bases. J was trimmed by 7 bases and V by 6 bases; bases with no gene match: 4. This CDR3 contains 13 residues. Germline loops: CDR1 SGHDN, CDR2 FVKESK. The CDR3 spells CASRISGRNEQFF. The CDR3 DNA reads TGTGCCAGCAGGATTAGCGGGAGAAATGAGCAGTTCTTC. The full variable domain, with the rest looked up from reference TRBV14 and TRBJ2-1, is EAGVTQFPSHSVIEKGQTVTLRCDPISGHDNLYWYRRVMGKEIKFLLHFVKESKQDESGMPNNRFLAERTGGTYSTLKVQPAELEDSGVYFCASRISGRNEQFFGPGTRLTVL.

The chain couples TRBV27 to TRBJ2-2, with 8 bases that match TRBD2. The CDR3 has 15 amino acids. V was clipped by 5 bases and J by 6 bases; unmatched bases: 8. Germline values: CDR1 MNHEY, CDR2 SMNVEV (reference sequence). Here the CDR3 reads CASSPGTRGAGELFF. The CDR3 bases are TGTGCCAGCAGTCCCGGGACTAGGGGGGCCGGGGAGCTGTTTTTT.

The J gene is TRBJ2-7, the V gene TRBV28; maybe TRBD2 (6 bases). Trimming shortened V by 5 bases and J by 7 bases, and 18 bases separated the two germline ends. Germline CDR1 MDHEN, CDR2 SYDVKM. There are 14 residues in the CDR3. CDR3 residues: CASSLPQGRREQYF. The CDR3 nucleotides read TGTGCCAGCAGTCTACCACAAGGGAGGAGAGAGCAGTACTTC. The full variable domain, completed using reference TRBV28 and TRBJ2-7, is DVKVTQSSRYLVKRTGEKVFLECVQDMDHENMFWYRQDPGLGLRLIYFSYDVKMKEKGDIPEGYSVSREKKERFSLILESASTNQTSMYLCASSLPQGRREQYFGPGTRLTVT.

This clonotype was counted many times. The genes are TRBV29-1 and TRBJ2-1, with D maybe TRBD1 (7 bases). From germline, CDR1 is SQVTM and CDR2 ANQGSEA. Trimming pared 0 bases from V and 6 bases from J, leaving 15 bases between. The CDR3 runs 15 residues. CDR3 protein: CSVEDFQGGRNEQFF. The CDR3 bases are TGCAGCGTTGAAGACTTTCAGGGGGGACGCAATGAGCAGTTCTTC.

This sequence joins TRBV27 and TRBJ1-2; perhaps TRBD1 as D (5 bases). The CDR3 has 17 residues. The V end was cut by 7 bases, the J end by 4 bases, with 25 bases between. Germline CDR1 reads MNHEY; CDR2 reads SMNVEV (reference sequence). The CDR3 DNA reads as TGTGCCAGCAACAAATACTTCAGACAGCAATTTTTCTATGGCTACACCTTC. Protein product: CASNKYFRQQFFYGYTF.

In regard to this clonotype: A junction boundary mismatches the germline segment, possibly from a read error. The DNA of the CDR3 is TGTGCCAGCAGCGATGGGGTCCGCACGGATACGCAGTATTTT. This encodes CASSDGVRTDTQYF. V usage is TRBV9 and J usage is TRBJ2-3; D is ambiguous. Germline CDR1 reads SGDLS; CDR2 reads YYNGEE. The CDR3 loop spans 14 amino acids.

About this clonotype: One end of the junction fails to match germline, which may point to a read error. CDR3 coding DNA: TGTGTCTGGAGTTACCAAAGTGGGGCCAACGTCCTGACTTTC. Protein product: CVWSYQSGANVLTF. The chain uses TRBV30 and TRBJ2-6; D unresolved. Germline lookup yields CDR1 GTSNPN and CDR2 SVGIG (reference sequence). This CDR3 comprises 14 residues.

Only a few counts were recorded for this clonotype. The chain has TRBV5-5 and TRBJ2-3, with 7 nucleotides matching TRBD1. With V trimmed by 3 bases and J by 3 bases, 4 bases remained unmatched. The CDR3 has 14 residues. The germline gives CDR1 SGHKS, CDR2 YYEKEE (reference sequence). The CDR3 is CASSWGQMTDTQYF. The CDR3 bases are TGTGCCAGCAGCTGGGGACAGATGACAGATACGCAGTATTTT.

The rearrangement joins TRBV29-1 to TRBJ1-1; D is ambiguous. This CDR3 is 14 amino acids long. CDR1 and CDR2 (germline): SQVTM, ANQGSEA. Between the trimmed V and J ends, which lost 5 bases and 2 bases, there was a span of 15 bases. The CDR3 sequence is CSVSMGQLNTEAFF. The CDR3 DNA follows: TGCAGCGTTAGCATGGGCCAGCTAAACACTGAAGCTTTCTTT.

This clonotype showed up many times. The germline gene is not matched at one end of the junction; a read error may be the cause. V usage is TRBV5-1 and J usage is TRBJ2-3; weak D call: TRBD1 (5 bases). Looked up from germline, CDR1 is SGHRS and CDR2 is YFSETQ. The CDR3 sequence is 12 residues long. The CDR3 spells CASSKGTDTQYF. CDR3 nucleotide sequence: TGTGCCAGCAGCAAGGGGACAGATACGCAGTATTTT.

Of note for this clonotype: A much more abundant neighbour one base away suggests this may be a read error. The genes are TRBV29-1 and TRBJ2-6, with D unresolved. Germline-derived CDR1 and CDR2 are SQVTM and ANQGSEA. CDR3 length: 13 residues. The CDR3 reads CGVQESGANVLTF. The CDR3 region has the DNA TGCGGCGTTCAGGAGTCTGGGGCCAACGTCCTGACTTTC.

The chain combines TRBV12-3 or TRBV12-4 with TRBJ1-4; D is unresolved. The CDR3 loop spans 15 amino acids. Deletions cut 5 bases from V and 3 bases from J, with 13 bases between. DNA for the CDR3: TGTGCCAGCAGTCCCGGACGGCCGGCTAATGAAAAACTGTTTTTT. Protein: CASSPGRPANEKLFF.

The sample holds a few counts of this clonotype. The J gene is TRBJ2-1, the V gene TRBV2; the D call may be TRBD1 or TRBD2 (5 bases each). The length of the CDR3 is 15 residues. Between the trimmed V and J ends, which lost 4 bases and 4 bases, there was a span of 14 bases. CDR1 and CDR2 (germline): SNHLY, FYNNEI. Here the CDR3 reads CASSGDPPSYNEQFF. DNA of the CDR3: TGTGCCAGCAGTGGGGACCCACCTTCTTACAATGAGCAGTTCTTC.

Turning to this clonotype: At one boundary the junction diverges from the germline segment, which might be a read error. The chain couples TRBV6-6 to TRBJ1-5; D unclear. Per germline, CDR1 MNHNY and CDR2 SVGAGI (reference sequence). CDR3 length: 15 amino acids. The CDR3 spells CANSYPDYSNQPQHF. CDR3 DNA: TGTGCCAACAGTTACCCTGATTATAGCAATCAGCCCCAGCATTTT.

V gene TRBV5-1 combines with J gene TRBJ2-3, with D unresolved. Trimming shortened V by 4 bases and J by 2 bases, and 17 bases separated the two germline ends. Germline lookup yields CDR1 SGHRS and CDR2 YFSETQ. This CDR3 has 16 amino acids. The CDR3 loop is CASSRRLSEITDTQYF. As DNA, the CDR3 is TGCGCCAGCAGCCGCCGGCTGTCGGAGATCACAGATACGCAGTATTTT.

This chain joins TRBV12-3 or TRBV12-4 and TRBJ2-3; D is perhaps TRBD2 (7 bases). V was cut by 3 bases and J by 6 bases, with 16 bases left in between. This CDR3 spans 15 amino acids. The CDR3 nucleotides are TGTGCCAGCAGTTTGGGGCGGGGGCAATTGGATACGCAGTATTTT. It is translated as CASSLGRGQLDTQYF.

This clonotype was seen a few times. This chain uses TRBV4-1 with TRBJ2-7; TRBD1 matches at 9 bases. The CDR3 contains 14 residues. The ends lost 1 base at V and 5 bases at J; junction bases unmatched: 3. Germline CDR1 reads MGHRA; CDR2 reads YSYEKL. As DNA, the CDR3 is TGCGCCAGCAGCCAAGCGGGACAGGGACACGAGCAGTACTTC. Amino acids: CASSQAGQGHEQYF.